Below, 29 T cell receptor beta chains from the same sample are listed, as sequenced in a study of post-analysis software for immune sequencing data (dated by TCRdb to the mid-2010s). The library was produced with PCR. These reads were obtained on an Illumina HiSeq 2500. To reduce PCR and sequencing biases, unique molecular identifiers were built into the TCR beta cDNA libraries. The public sequencing data were trimmed at Q25 with fastp and processed into clonotypes with MiXCR by TCRdb, which kept only in-frame beta chains. Records with the same CDR3 protein are collapsed into one entry carrying the most frequent genes and DNA. The sample table shows 600,000 to 750,000 distinct CDR3 sequences, and more than 50% are seen once. Of the sample, roughly 10% falls within the top ten clones. No antigens are known for them. The research as a whole found: Several TRBV segments, including TRBV5-6, TRBV5-1 and TRBV20-1, were significantly more frequent in patients than controls.

The sequencing sample was made of blood. The receptors stem from a girl aged 2-9 years with multiple sclerosis.

The chain has TRBV29-1 and TRBJ2-7; possible D gene TRBD2, 6 bases. This CDR3 comprises 14 residues. V dropped 6 bases and J dropped 0 bases, with 15 bases sitting between them. The V gene's germline CDR1 is SQVTM and CDR2 ANQGSEA. The CDR3 DNA reads TGCAGCGTGAGGAGACGGGAGAGCTCCTACGAGCAGTACTTC. Protein: CSVRRRESSYEQYF.

This clonotype turned up a few times. The gene calls are TRBV6-5 and TRBJ1-1, with D perhaps matching TRBD1 (6 bases). Deletions cut 5 bases from V and 6 bases from J, with 16 bases between. The CDR3 totals 14 residues. The germline gives CDR1 MNHEY, CDR2 SVGAGI. The CDR3: CASSRPSRGPEAFF. The CDR3 region has the DNA TGTGCCAGCAGTCGCCCCTCCCGGGGGCCTGAAGCTTTCTTT.

The rearrangement uses TRBV4-1 and TRBJ2-1, with D perhaps TRBD1 (5 bases). V lost 1 base, J lost 7 bases, and 11 bases lay in between. Germline CDR1 reads MGHRA; CDR2 reads YSYEKL. This CDR3 region has 14 residues. CDR3 protein: CASSQGQFFNEQFF. The CDR3 nucleotides are TGCGCCAGCAGCCAAGGACAGTTCTTTAATGAGCAGTTCTTC.

This sequence joins TRBV4-2 and TRBJ1-6; a weak D match, TRBD1 (6 bases). The CDR3 loop spans 19 amino acids. Per germline, CDR1 LGHNA and CDR2 YNFKEQ. The V gene lost 1 base and the J gene lost 9 bases, with 25 bases spanning the gap. The CDR3 sequence: CASSQVLRQDPHVFSPLHF. Here the CDR3 DNA reads TGTGCCAGCAGCCAAGTACTAAGACAGGACCCTCATGTCTTTTCACCCCTCCACTTT.

This CDR3 is CASSPGGASETQYF. CDR3 sequence (DNA): TGTGCCAGCAGCCCGGGGGGCGCCTCAGAGACCCAGTACTTC. J is TRBJ2-5 and V is TRBV7-2, with D possibly being TRBD2 (7 bases). CDR3 length: 14 amino acids. CDR1 is SGHTA and CDR2 is FQGNSA in the germline V gene. V was shortened by 5 bases and J by 4 bases, with 14 bases between the two germline ends.

The V gene is TRBV7-2, the J gene TRBJ2-4, with 8 bases aligning to TRBD1. This CDR3 has 16 amino acids. After removal of 4 bases from V and 0 bases from J, the junction contained 5 bases not matched to a gene. The germline CDR1 and CDR2 sequences are SGHTA and FQGNSA. The CDR3 DNA reads as TGTGCCAGCAGCTCCGGGACAGGAGGAGCCAAAAACATTCAGTACTTC. It codes for CASSSGTGGAKNIQYF. Full variable domain (rest looked up from reference TRBV7-2 and TRBJ2-4): GAGVSQSPSNKVTEKGKDVELRCDPISGHTALYWYRQSLGQGLEFLIYFQGNSAPDKSGLPSDRFSAERTGGSVSTLTIQRTQQEDSAVYLCASSSGTGGAKNIQYFGAGTRLSVL.

The J gene is TRBJ2-4, the V gene TRBV6-5; 9 nucleotides line up with TRBD2. The end of the DNA is better explained by TRBJ2-7, so the J call may be wrong. The CDR3 covers 14 residues. Germline V gene data show CDR1 as MNHEY and CDR2 as SVGAGI. The CDR3 spells CASRPRVSGSEQYF. The CDR3 coding sequence is TGTGCCAGCAGACCCCGGGTTAGCGGGAGCGAGCAGTACTTC.

This clonotype has only one observation. The J gene is TRBJ2-1, the V gene TRBV6-2 or TRBV6-3, with D possibly matching TRBD2 (5 bases). Germline lookup yields CDR1 MNHEY and CDR2 SVGEGT. There are 15 residues in the CDR3. V lost 5 bases to trimming and J lost 8 bases, with 19 bases between them. The CDR3 region is CASSQKGVSFYEQFF. CDR3 DNA sequence: TGTGCCAGCAGTCAAAAGGGAGTTTCCTTCTATGAGCAGTTCTTC.

The chain is built from TRBV6-2 or TRBV6-3 and TRBJ2-1, with D unclear. V was clipped by 3 bases and J by 8 bases, with 8 bases between them. The CDR3 is 12 amino acids. Germline V gene lookup returns CDR1 MNHEY and CDR2 SVGEGT. The CDR3 protein is CASSYGRHEQFF. CDR3 coding DNA: TGTGCCAGCAGTTATGGGCGGCATGAGCAGTTCTTC.

The chain links TRBV9 to TRBJ2-3, with D tentatively TRBD1 (6 bases). Germline CDR1 and CDR2: SGDLS and YYNGEE. The V and J ends lost 4 bases and 7 bases respectively, with 13 bases between them. The CDR3 extends over 13 amino acids. Written as DNA, the CDR3 is TGTGCCAGCAGCCCGGGACATCCAAATACGCAGTATTTT. Protein: CASSPGHPNTQYF.

The table lists this clonotype with a few counts. The chain joins TRBV10-3 to TRBJ2-5; unclear D gene. V lost 0 bases to trimming and J lost 7 bases, with 6 bases between them. CDR1 ENHRY and CDR2 SYGVKD come from the germline V gene. The CDR3 has 12 amino acids. CDR3 nucleotides: TGTGCCATCAGTGAGTCGGAAGGGACCCAGTACTTC. Encoded protein: CAISESEGTQYF.

This clonotype was seen more than once but under ten times. The chain combines TRBV29-1 with TRBJ2-4; TRBD1 matches 8 bases. Germline V lookup: CDR1 SQVTM, CDR2 ANQGSEA. The CDR3 covers 13 residues. V lost 3 bases to trimming and J lost 6 bases; unmatched junction nucleotides: 4. CDR3 nucleotide sequence: TGCAGCGTTGAGACAGGGGTGCTAAACATTCAGTACTTC. Translated, it gives CSVETGVLNIQYF.

The rearrangement links TRBV12-3 or TRBV12-4 to TRBJ2-1; D gene unclear. This CDR3 region has 13 residues. V shed 5 bases and J shed 5 bases, with 10 bases lying between them. The chain's CDR3 is CASSTRRNNEQFF. DNA for the CDR3: TGTGCCAGCAGTACGAGACGGAACAATGAGCAGTTCTTC.

This sequence joins TRBV20-1 and TRBJ1-5, with 7 bases that match TRBD1. Trimming removed 6 bases from V and 4 bases from J; junction bases left unmatched: 12. CDR3 length: 15 amino acids. CDR1 DFQATT and CDR2 SNEGSKA come from the germline V gene (reference sequence). The CDR3 DNA is TGCAGTGCAGTCCGTGGGACAGCCTTGAATCAGCCCCAGCATTTT. It specifies CSAVRGTALNQPQHF.

The chain combines TRBV7-8 with TRBJ2-7, with 7 bases fitting TRBD2. J was trimmed by 2 bases and V by 5 bases; bases with no gene match: 9. Germline V CDR1 and CDR2: SGHVS, FQNEAQ. The CDR3 totals 15 residues. DNA of the CDR3: TGTGCCAGCAGCCTTAAGCGGGAACAACCCTACGAGCAGTACTTC. This translates into CASSLKREQPYEQYF.

This chain connects TRBV28 to TRBJ1-6; D is undetermined. The CDR3 spans 20 residues. Looked up from germline, CDR1 is MDHEN and CDR2 is SYDVKM. The V end was cut by 4 bases, the J end by 1 base, with 23 bases between. The CDR3 sequence: CASSCGVEVALVSYNSPLHF. CDR3 nucleotides: TGTGCCAGCAGTTGTGGGGTTGAGGTTGCGCTGGTTTCCTATAATTCACCCCTCCACTTT. Together with reference TRBV28 and TRBJ1-6, the CDR3 gives the full variable domain: DVKVTQSSRYLVKRTGEKVFLECVQDMDHENMFWYRQDPGLGLRLIYFSYDVKMKEKGDIPEGYSVSREKKERFSLILESASTNQTSMYLCASSCGVEVALVSYNSPLHFGNGTRLTVT.

This clonotype has just a few counts. The J gene is TRBJ2-7, the V gene TRBV20-1, with TRBD2 matching over 14 bases. The germline V gene has CDR1 DFQATT and CDR2 SNEGSKA (reference sequence). The CDR3 covers 16 residues. CDR3 protein: CSGLAGGWGAKSEQYF. CDR3 sequence (DNA): TGCAGCGGACTAGCGGGAGGTTGGGGCGCGAAAAGCGAGCAGTACTTC.

This chain uses TRBV12-3 or TRBV12-4 with TRBJ2-1; 14 nucleotides agree with TRBD2. The ends lost 6 bases at V and 5 bases at J; junction bases unmatched: 15. The CDR3 length is 19 residues. In DNA, the CDR3 is TGTGCCAGCAGCTCCAACCCCGGGACTAGCGGGGGAATTAACAATGAGCAGTTCTTC. Protein sequence: CASSSNPGTSGGINNEQFF.

V and J are TRBV25-1 and TRBJ2-5; tentative D call: TRBD1 (5 bases). CDR3 length: 13 amino acids. V gave up 4 bases and J gave up 2 bases, with 8 bases separating them. The germline gives CDR1 MGHDK, CDR2 SYGVNS. The CDR3 nucleotides read TGTGCCAGCAGTGTCCAGGGTCAAGAGACCCAGTACTTC. Protein product: CASSVQGQETQYF.

The sample holds a few counts of this clonotype. The genes are TRBV7-9 and TRBJ2-7; D perhaps matches TRBD1 (6 bases). The CDR3 spans 15 residues. Germline V CDR1 and CDR2: SEHNR, FQNEAQ (reference sequence). Trimming took off 7 bases at V and 2 bases at J, with 18 bases between the two ends. The CDR3 DNA follows: TGTGCCAGCAACAAGGGGGTAGGAGCTACCTACGAGCAGTACTTC. This codes for CASNKGVGATYEQYF.

This chain links TRBV20-1 with TRBJ1-2; tentative D call: TRBD1 (5 bases). This CDR3 has 13 residues. Germline V gene data show CDR1 as DFQATT and CDR2 as SNEGSKA (reference sequence). Trimming took off 6 bases at V and 4 bases at J, with 15 bases between the two ends. The CDR3 region is CSALYGGRYGYTF. The CDR3 DNA sequence: TGCAGTGCCCTGTACGGGGGACGCTATGGCTACACCTTC.

This clonotype was seen a handful of times. This chain joins TRBV29-1 and TRBJ2-5; a weak D match, TRBD1 (7 bases). The CDR3 spans 15 residues. The V and J ends lost 1 base and 4 bases respectively, with 16 bases between them. Germline CDR1 reads SQVTM; CDR2 reads ANQGSEA. The CDR3 DNA reads TGCAGCGTTGAAGGGGGGGCAGGGGGAAGAGAGACCCAGTACTTC. This gives the protein CSVEGGAGGRETQYF.

The chain recombines TRBV20-1 with TRBJ2-5, with D perhaps TRBD2 (6 bases). The CDR3 contains 16 residues. V lost 3 bases to trimming and J lost 0 bases, with 17 bases between them. Germline assignment: CDR1 DFQATT and CDR2 SNEGSKA (reference sequence). CDR3: CSARSPEERDQETQYF. In nucleotides, the CDR3 is TGCAGTGCTAGGTCCCCTGAGGAGCGGGACCAAGAGACCCAGTACTTC.

V is TRBV6-5 and J is TRBJ2-1; TRBD2 matches 9 bases. V dropped 2 bases and J dropped 4; count of bases not matched to a gene: 3. Germline CDR1 is MNHEY and CDR2 is SVGAGI. The CDR3 is 15 amino acids. CDR3 residues: CASSYVSGGYNEQFF. The CDR3 DNA follows: TGTGCCAGCAGTTACGTGAGCGGGGGGTACAATGAGCAGTTCTTC.

This clonotype was counted between two and nine times. The chain joins TRBV5-1 to TRBJ2-3; D call uncertain. The CDR3 has 16 residues. CDR1 is SGHRS, CDR2 YFSETQ, per germline. The ends were cut back, 1 base at V and 1 base at J, with 13 bases in the middle. The DNA of the CDR3 is TGCGCCAGCAGCTTGACCCAACTATCTGGCACAGATACGCAGTATTTT. Translation gives CASSLTQLSGTDTQYF.

The chain uses TRBV20-1 and TRBJ1-1; D is unresolved. CDR1 and CDR2 (germline): DFQATT, SNEGSKA (reference sequence). There are 11 residues in the CDR3. V was cut by 7 bases and J by 5 bases, with 11 bases left in between. The CDR3 coding sequence is TGCAGTGGCCTGAGTGAGACTGAAGCTTTCTTT. It is translated as CSGLSETEAFF.

The chain links TRBV12-3 or TRBV12-4 to TRBJ2-5; tentative D call: TRBD1 (6 bases). The better agreement between TRBJ2-7 and the DNA end casts doubt on the J call. The CDR3 has 14 amino acids. As DNA, the CDR3 is TGTGCCAGCAGTTCCACCCAGGGGTCCTACGAGCAGTACTTC. Protein sequence: CASSSTQGSYEQYF.

The chain links TRBV20-1 to TRBJ2-4; tentative D call: TRBD2 (6 bases). Gene TRBJ2-7 matches the end of the DNA better, so the J call may be wrong. The CDR3 runs to 15 residues. Germline CDR1 is DFQATT and CDR2 is SNEGSKA (reference sequence). DNA of the CDR3: TGCAGTGCTAGAGCCCGACGCGGGAACCCCTACGAGCAGTACTTC. Translation gives CSARARRGNPYEQYF.

The genes are TRBV6-4 and TRBJ2-1; 7 positions agree with TRBD2. Losses at the gene ends were 3 bases for V and 7 bases for J; bases not matched to a gene: 9. CDR1 and CDR2 from the germline V gene are MRHNA and SNTAGT. CDR3 length: 15 residues. This CDR3 is CASSEASGAVNEQFF. For the CDR3, the DNA is TGTGCCAGCAGTGAGGCCAGCGGGGCCGTTAATGAGCAGTTCTTC.